This passage covers 11 T cell receptor beta chains from one sample sequenced in a study of PD-1 blockade in classical Hodgkin lymphoma. Specified time point: cycle 4 day 1 (C4D1), after 6 weeks of nivolumab. Every single patient, without exception, relapsed after autologous stem cell transplantation, and brentuximab vedotin exposure varied. Using immunoSEQ multiplex PCR, the repertoire was profiled, and TCRdb retains in-frame clones only, with some absent. The sample records approximately 93,000 clones, around 80% being singletons. The specimen comprised peripheral blood mononuclear cells (PBMCs), sampled before the fourth cycle of nivolumab. The receptors were gathered from a human donor with classical Hodgkin lymphoma.

The chain uses TRBV11-2 and TRBJ1-5; D is perhaps TRBD1 (5 bases). This CDR3 is 14 amino acids long. Between the trimmed V and J ends, which lost 1 base and 5 bases, there was a span of 9 bases. Germline values: CDR1 SGHAT, CDR2 FQNNGV. CDR3 sequence reads: CASSLGRGDQPQHF. CDR3 sequence (DNA): TGTGCCAGCAGCTTAGGTAGGGGCGATCAGCCCCAGCATTTT.

The chain employs TRBV6-5 and TRBJ2-5; D is perhaps TRBD2 (6 bases). Germline-derived CDR1 and CDR2 are MNHEY and SVGAGI. The CDR3 length is 15 residues. Trimming took 2 bases from V and 4 from J, leaving 14 bases between them. CDR3 in amino acids: CASSYAGTPRETQYF. In DNA, the CDR3 is TGTGCCAGCAGTTACGCCGGGACTCCCAGAGAGACCCAGTACTTC.

This chain links TRBV19 with TRBJ1-2; D not resolved. This CDR3 spans 15 amino acids. In germline, CDR1 is LNHDA, CDR2 SQIVND (reference sequence). The ends were cut back, 3 bases at V and 0 bases at J, with 11 bases in the middle. The CDR3 protein is CASSMNPLANYGYTF. CDR3 DNA sequence: TGTGCCAGTAGTATGAATCCGTTAGCTAACTATGGCTACACCTTC.

This chain uses TRBV28 with TRBJ2-2; D is uncertain. The CDR3 extends over 15 amino acids. The germline V gene has CDR1 MDHEN and CDR2 SYDVKM. V was cut by 2 bases and J by 4 bases, with 11 bases left in between. CDR3 region: CASSLGGTGTGELFF. The CDR3 DNA sequence: TGTGCCAGCAGTTTAGGCGGAACGGGCACCGGGGAGCTGTTTTTT. Full variable domain (rest looked up from reference TRBV28 and TRBJ2-2): DVKVTQSSRYLVKRTGEKVFLECVQDMDHENMFWYRQDPGLGLRLIYFSYDVKMKEKGDIPEGYSVSREKKERFSLILESASTNQTSMYLCASSLGGTGTGELFFGEGSRLTVL.

This chain uses TRBV19 with TRBJ2-4; no reliable D call. The V end was cut by 4 bases, the J end by 0 bases, with 13 bases between. The CDR3 has 16 amino acids. CDR1 and CDR2 from the germline V gene are LNHDA and SQIVND (reference sequence). This chain's CDR3 is CASSRPESLAKNIQYF. As DNA, the CDR3 is TGTGCCAGTAGTAGACCCGAATCTTTAGCCAAAAACATTCAGTACTTC. Full variable domain (missing parts from reference TRBV19 and TRBJ2-4): DGGITQSPKYLFRKEGQNVTLSCEQNLNHDAMYWYRQDPGQGLRLIYYSQIVNDFQKGDIAEGYSVSREKKESFPLTVTSAQKNPTAFYLCASSRPESLAKNIQYFGAGTRLSVL.

CDR3 loop: CASSPGGPETQYF. In DNA form, the CDR3 reads TGCGCCAGCAGCCCGGGGGGGCCTGAGACCCAGTACTTC. The chain employs TRBV5-1 and TRBJ2-5; TRBD2 agrees at 8 bases. The V and J ends lost 4 bases and 5 bases, in that order; junction bases with no gene match: 4. The germline CDR1 and CDR2 sequences are SGHRS and YFSETQ. The CDR3 has 13 residues.

The V call is TRBV5-1, the J call TRBJ1-6, with D maybe TRBD1 (6 bases). The CDR3 is made up of 16 amino acids. Trimming stripped 0 bases from V and 5 bases from J, with 12 bases between. From germline, CDR1 is SGHRS and CDR2 YFSETQ. The CDR3 DNA reads TGCGCCAGCAGCTTGGGAGGGGGAGGACATAATTCACCCCTCCACTTT. It is translated as CASSLGGGGHNSPLHF.

This chain connects TRBV6-1 to TRBJ2-5, with 10 positions matching TRBD2. The CDR3 contains 15 residues. CDR1 and CDR2 (germline): MNHNS, SASEGT. V gave up 1 base and J gave up 5 bases; unmatched junction bases: 4. The CDR3 loop is CASSEERGGWETQYF. The CDR3 DNA follows: TGTGCCAGCAGTGAAGAGCGGGGGGGCTGGGAGACCCAGTACTTC.

The V call is TRBV7-3, the J call TRBJ2-6; D is uncertain. CDR3 length equals 14 residues. Germline CDR1 reads SGHTA; CDR2 reads FQGTGA. The germline V and J ends were trimmed by 3 bases and 4 bases, with 7 bases remaining between them. CDR3 in amino acids: CASSLGTGANVLTF. In DNA, the CDR3 is TGTGCCAGCAGCTTGGGTACCGGGGCCAACGTCCTGACTTTC.

The V call is TRBV10-1, the J call TRBJ1-2; D perhaps matches TRBD1 (5 bases). V gave up 9 bases and J gave up 6 bases, with 41 bases separating them. CDR1 is WNHNN and CDR2 is SYGVQD in the germline V gene (reference sequence). This CDR3 is built from 21 residues. CDR3 in DNA: TGCGCCAGGAATCGTATTAAGGTTCGAGGAGGGGCCCAAGGAGTAGGGGATGGCTACACCTTC. Protein product: CARNRIKVRGGAQGVGDGYTF.

The gene calls are TRBV27 and TRBJ2-1; tentative D call: TRBD2 (6 bases). Looked up from germline, CDR1 is MNHEY and CDR2 is SMNVEV (reference sequence). V was clipped by 7 bases and J by 4 bases, with 8 bases between them. The CDR3 extends over 12 amino acids. CDR3 bases: TGTGCCAGCACAGGGACTTACAATGAGCAGTTCTTC. Translating it yields CASTGTYNEQFF.